These 13 T cell receptor beta chains share one sample of origin, sequenced in a study of Ad26.COV2.S vaccination and SARS-CoV-2 variants. Sample treatment: 15 to 20 received Ad26.COV2.S at low or high dose, single or two shots; 5 received placebo; per-sample allocation not given. It was on day 63 after the first vaccine or placebo injection that samples were taken. Here immunoSEQ multiplex PCR was the method, and the copy in TCRdb shows in-frame clones only, minus some. The sample carries about 480,000 clones, around nine tenths recorded once. Specimen: peripheral blood, collected in a trial of Ad26.COV2.S vaccine versus placebo. These receptors all stem from a person aged 18-60 years who received the Ad26.COV2.S COVID-19 vaccine or a placebo.

The chain carries TRBV19 and TRBJ1-1, with 9 bases fitting TRBD1. CDR3 length equals 14 residues. Germline V gene sequence: CDR1 LNHDA, CDR2 SQIVND (reference sequence). V lost 11 bases and J lost 1; bases outside the gene matches: 8. CDR3 loop: CAAGPGQGNTEAFF. The CDR3 nucleotides read TGTGCCGCCGGACCGGGACAGGGGAACACTGAAGCTTTCTTT.

This clone was observed a handful of times. J is TRBJ2-7 and V is TRBV5-4, with TRBD2 matching 11 bases. Per the germline V gene, CDR1 is SGHNT and CDR2 is YYREEE (reference sequence). This CDR3 has 15 amino acids. After removal of 4 bases from V and 3 bases from J, the junction contained 6 bases not matched to a gene. The CDR3 loop is CASSPTSGKGYEQYF. The CDR3 region has the DNA TGTGCCAGCAGCCCGACTAGCGGGAAAGGCTACGAGCAGTACTTC. The whole variable domain, filled in from reference TRBV5-4 and TRBJ2-7, reads ETGVTQSPTHLIKTRGQQVTLRCSSQSGHNTVSWYQQALGQGPQFIFQYYREEENGRGNFPPRFSGLQFPNYSSELNVNALELDDSALYLCASSPTSGKGYEQYFGPGTRLTVT.

About this clone: Other DNA sequences in the sample encode the same CDR3. J is TRBJ2-2 and V is TRBV19; D unresolved. CDR3 length: 14 amino acids. Germline CDR1 is LNHDA and CDR2 is SQIVND (reference sequence). Trimming stripped 3 bases from V and 5 bases from J, with 10 bases between. The CDR3 reads CASSIGPGTGELFF. DNA for the CDR3: TGTGCCAGTAGTATTGGGCCTGGGACCGGGGAGCTGTTTTTT.

This clone has just a few counts. The chain uses TRBV19 and TRBJ1-2; no clear D gene. The CDR3 spans 11 residues. CDR1 and CDR2 (germline): LNHDA, SQIVND (reference sequence). The V end lost 4 bases, the J end lost 8 bases, and 8 bases lay between the germline ends. In DNA, the CDR3 is TGTGCCAGTAGTACGACGATGGGCTACACCTTC. This translates into CASSTTMGYTF.

The rearrangement joins TRBV10-3 to TRBJ2-3; no reliable D call. The CDR3 spans 14 residues. The germline V gene encodes CDR1 ENHRY and CDR2 SYGVKD. The V end was cut by 1 base, the J end by 0 bases, with 5 bases between. The CDR3 region is CAISEWNSTDTQYF. In nucleotides, the CDR3 is TGTGCCATCAGTGAGTGGAATAGCACAGATACGCAGTATTTT.

In regard to this clone: This sample includes further DNA sequences coding for the same CDR3. This chain links TRBV20-1 with TRBJ1-1, with unresolved D. This CDR3 is built from 11 residues. Between the trimmed V and J ends, which lost 6 bases and 3 bases, there was a span of 8 bases. Germline lookup yields CDR1 DFQATT and CDR2 SNEGSKA (reference sequence). CDR3: CSAPKDTEAFF. CDR3 bases: TGCAGTGCCCCCAAGGACACTGAAGCTTTCTTT.

CDR3 DNA: TGTGCCAGCAGCGAGAGGTCTCTATCCGCCAAAGATACGCAGTATTTT. It encodes CASSERSLSAKDTQYF. The chain links TRBV11-2 to TRBJ2-3; D ambiguous. This CDR3 region has 16 residues. Trimming shortened V by 5 bases and J by 5 bases, and 20 bases separated the two germline ends. CDR1 SGHAT and CDR2 FQNNGV come from the germline V gene.

The chain carries TRBV30 and TRBJ1-1; D unresolved. Germline CDR1 and CDR2: GTSNPN and SVGIG (reference sequence). This CDR3 has 13 residues. This CDR3 reads CVRKNMGNTEAFF. CDR3 DNA sequence: TGTGTCCGAAAGAACATGGGGAACACTGAAGCTTTCTTT.

The chain couples TRBV13 to TRBJ1-4; D gene uncertain. CDR3 length: 14 amino acids. Per the germline V gene, CDR1 is PRHDT and CDR2 is FYEKMQ (reference sequence). V lost 2 bases, J lost 4 bases, and 8 bases lay in between. CDR3 loop: CASSLRAVNEKLFF. The CDR3 DNA follows: TGTGCCAGCAGCTTACGGGCAGTTAATGAAAAACTGTTTTTT.

The gene calls are TRBV20-1 and TRBJ2-7; D remains unclear. CDR1 is DFQATT, CDR2 SNEGSKA, per germline (reference sequence). This CDR3 region has 14 residues. Between the trimmed V and J ends, which lost 3 bases and 3 bases, there was a span of 15 bases. As DNA, the CDR3 is TGCAGTGCTAGTCCGGCGGCTTCTATCTACGAGCAGTACTTC. It encodes CSASPAASIYEQYF.

This clone was picked up one time. The genes are TRBV29-1 and TRBJ2-7, with D tentatively TRBD1 (5 bases). The length of the CDR3 is 16 residues. Looked up from germline, CDR1 is SQVTM and CDR2 is ANQGSEA. Deletions cut 0 bases from V and 0 bases from J, with 15 bases between. As DNA, the CDR3 is TGCAGCGTTGAAGAAGTGACGCGACAGAACTCCTACGAGCAGTACTTC. This gives the protein CSVEEVTRQNSYEQYF.

The V gene is TRBV28, the J gene TRBJ1-1; 8 bases agree with TRBD1. This CDR3 contains 14 residues. Losses at the gene ends were 10 bases for V and 2 bases for J; bases not matched to a gene: 9. Germline CDR1 reads MDHEN; CDR2 reads SYDVKM. The CDR3 loop reads CATLTGGRNTEAFF. The CDR3 region has the DNA TGTGCCACCCTTACAGGGGGGCGAAACACTGAAGCTTTCTTT.

The chain links TRBV7-2 to TRBJ2-1; TRBD1 might be the D (6 bases). Trimming cost V 7 bases and J 13 bases, with 23 bases left between them. The CDR3 consists of 14 residues. Germline V lookup: CDR1 SGHTA, CDR2 FQGNSA. Here the CDR3 reads CASNQWGLGTTQFF. CDR3 coding DNA: TGTGCCAGCAATCAATGGGGGCTCGGTACAACTCAGTTCTTC.